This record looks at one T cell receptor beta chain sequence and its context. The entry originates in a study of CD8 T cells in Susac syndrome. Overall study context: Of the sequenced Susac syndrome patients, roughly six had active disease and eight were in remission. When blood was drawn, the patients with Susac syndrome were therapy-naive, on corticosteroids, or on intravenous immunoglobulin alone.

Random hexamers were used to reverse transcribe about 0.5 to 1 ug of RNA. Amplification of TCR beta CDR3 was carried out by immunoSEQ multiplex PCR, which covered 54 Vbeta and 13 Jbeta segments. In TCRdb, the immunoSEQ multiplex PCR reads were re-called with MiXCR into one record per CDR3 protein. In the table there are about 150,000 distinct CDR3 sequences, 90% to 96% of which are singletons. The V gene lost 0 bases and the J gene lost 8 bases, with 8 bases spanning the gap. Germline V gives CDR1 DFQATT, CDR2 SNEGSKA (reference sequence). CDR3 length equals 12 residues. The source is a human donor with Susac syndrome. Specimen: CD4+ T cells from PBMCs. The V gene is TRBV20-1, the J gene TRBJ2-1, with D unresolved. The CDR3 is CSAREVVYEQFF. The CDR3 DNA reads TGCAGTGCTAGAGAGGTGGTTTATGAGCAGTTCTTC.